One and the same sample provided the 23 T cell receptor beta chains below, sequenced in a study of blood T cell repertoires in COVID-19 (dated by TCRdb to 2020 to 2022). Receptor amplification or capture employed the immunoSEQ multiplex PCR assay. The table comes from immuneACCESS by way of TCRdb, which keeps in-frame sequences with V and J called. Part of the clones is missing from these tables; in studies checked, under half for an unresolved V gene and the rest for unknown reasons. The sample profile shows 200,000 or so clones; 90% to 95% of them were found once. Jointly, the top ten make up 0.7% to 0.85% of the sample. Sequenced input: peripheral blood. These TCRs come from a man aged 60-69 years with COVID-19, enrolled during active disease.

This clone was counted once. The chain uses TRBV5-4 and TRBJ2-2; D gene uncertain. Between the trimmed V and J ends, which lost 4 bases and 2 bases, there was a span of 9 bases. The CDR3 contains 14 residues. Germline CDR1 SGHNT, CDR2 YYREEE (reference sequence). DNA of the CDR3: TGTGCCAGCAGCCCAACTTATAACACCGGGGAGCTGTTTTTT. Its protein is CASSPTYNTGELFF.

This clone has only a few counts. The chain has TRBV9 and TRBJ1-1, with TRBD1 identical over 9 bases. The V gene end was trimmed by 0 bases and the J gene end by 0 bases; junction bases not matched to a gene: 9. This CDR3 region has 18 residues. Germline V gives CDR1 SGDLS, CDR2 YYNGEE. CDR3 amino acids: CASSVGTGDGIMNTEAFF. CDR3 nucleotide sequence: TGTGCCAGCAGCGTAGGGACAGGGGATGGGATAATGAACACTGAAGCTTTCTTT.

This sequence joins TRBV19 and TRBJ2-5, with 13 bases matching TRBD2. Germline loops: CDR1 LNHDA, CDR2 SQIVND (reference sequence). The CDR3 contains 18 residues. The V gene end was trimmed by 1 base and the J gene end by 2 bases; junction bases not matched to a gene: 7. The CDR3 bases are TGTGCCAGTAGTATAGCCCGACTAGCGGGGGGACTACAAGAGACCCAGTACTTC. Translated: CASSIARLAGGLQETQYF.

The chain recombines TRBV7-2 with TRBJ2-1, with TRBD1 identical over 9 bases. Germline V CDR1 and CDR2: SGHTA, FQGNSA. The CDR3 is 15 amino acids. V trimming: 5 bases; J trimming: 9 bases; junction bases outside the gene matches: 11. Written as DNA, the CDR3 is TGTGCCAGCAGCCCGGGACAGGGAAGGGAAAGTGAGCAGTTCTTC. It is translated as CASSPGQGRESEQFF.

V usage is TRBV4-1 and J usage is TRBJ1-5; D uncertain. The V end lost 0 bases, the J end lost 3 bases, and 12 bases lay between the germline ends. The CDR3 has 16 residues. The V gene's germline CDR1 is MGHRA and CDR2 YSYEKL. The CDR3 reads CASSQDTGGSNQPQHF. The CDR3 bases are TGCGCCAGCAGCCAAGATACGGGAGGGTCCAATCAGCCCCAGCATTTT.

Here the CDR3 reads CASSTDRGIQETQYF. The CDR3 DNA is TGCGCCAGCAGCACCGACAGGGGCATCCAAGAGACCCAGTACTTC. The chain employs TRBV5-1 and TRBJ2-5, with 8 bases that match TRBD1. The CDR3 contains 15 residues. With 4 bases clipped from V and 1 base from J, the junction kept 6 bases outside the gene matches. Germline V gene lookup returns CDR1 SGHRS and CDR2 YFSETQ.

The chain is built from TRBV18 and TRBJ1-5, with a weak D call TRBD1 (5 bases). This CDR3 comprises 13 residues. Germline assignment: CDR1 KGHSH and CDR2 LQKENI. Trimming took off 8 bases at V and 2 bases at J, with 10 bases between the two ends. The CDR3 DNA reads as TGTGCCAGCACAGGTACGGGCAATCAGCCCCAGCATTTT. Translating gives CASTGTGNQPQHF.

The rearrangement uses TRBV7-9 and TRBJ1-2; D is unclear. The V and J ends lost 4 bases and 1 base respectively, with 13 bases between them. This CDR3 contains 15 residues. Germline lookup yields CDR1 SEHNR and CDR2 FQNEAQ (reference sequence). The CDR3 coding sequence is TGTGCCAGCAGCTCGTCTAGGCCCCTTAACTATGGCTACACCTTC. Amino acid sequence: CASSSSRPLNYGYTF.

The chain joins TRBV10-3 to TRBJ2-1; 10 bases line up with TRBD2. The V segment lost 3 bases and the J segment 0 bases; nucleotides outside the gene matches: 5. The CDR3 is made up of 17 amino acids. Germline V CDR1 and CDR2: ENHRY, SYGVKD. Here the CDR3 reads CAISEGASGSSYNEQFF. The CDR3 DNA follows: TGTGCCATCAGTGAAGGGGCTAGCGGGAGCTCCTACAATGAGCAGTTCTTC.

The V and J genes are TRBV18 and TRBJ2-2, with 10 nucleotides matching TRBD1. J lost 2 bases, V lost 5 bases, and 8 bases had no gene match. Germline V gene data show CDR1 as KGHSH and CDR2 as LQKENI. CDR3 size: 17 residues. The CDR3 region is CASSELRTGGNTGELFF. Here the CDR3 DNA reads TGTGCCAGCTCAGAACTACGGACAGGGGGAAACACCGGGGAGCTGTTTTTT.

The V call is TRBV6-5, the J call TRBJ1-4, with D uncertain. Trimming pared 6 bases from V and 8 bases from J, leaving 10 bases between. Germline lookup yields CDR1 MNHEY and CDR2 SVGAGI. The CDR3 sequence is 12 residues long. The CDR3 spells CASRAGGEKLFF. CDR3 in DNA: TGTGCCAGCAGAGCGGGAGGGGAAAAACTGTTTTTT.

This clone showed up just once. Other DNA sequences in the same sample also yield this CDR3. The V call is TRBV5-1, the J call TRBJ1-3, with unresolved D. V was trimmed by 0 bases and J by 4 bases, leaving 5 bases between them. Germline assignment: CDR1 SGHRS and CDR2 YFSETQ. This CDR3 is 13 amino acids long. The CDR3 DNA sequence: TGCGCCAGCAGCTTGGGTCAGGGAAACACCATATATTTT. Residues: CASSLGQGNTIYF.

The chain couples TRBV7-2 to TRBJ2-7; D possibly corresponds to TRBD2 (6 bases). Germline CDR1 reads SGHTA; CDR2 reads FQGNSA. The CDR3 runs to 15 residues. Trimming stripped 7 bases from V and 0 bases from J, with 16 bases between. As DNA, the CDR3 is TGTGCCAGCACCCCCCGAACGGGAGCCTCCTACGAGCAGTACTTC. This codes for CASTPRTGASYEQYF. The variable domain in full, completed from reference TRBV7-2 and TRBJ2-7, reads GAGVSQSPSNKVTEKGKDVELRCDPISGHTALYWYRQSLGQGLEFLIYFQGNSAPDKSGLPSDRFSAERTGGSVSTLTIQRTQQEDSAVYLCASTPRTGASYEQYFGPGTRLTVT.

The table lists this clone with a count of one. The genes are TRBV3-1 (or the pseudogene TRBV3-2) and TRBJ1-6; possibly TRBD1 for D (6 bases). The V end lost 4 bases, the J end lost 6 bases, and 10 bases lay between the germline ends. The CDR3 length is 14 residues. The V gene's germline CDR1 is LGHDT and CDR2 YNNKEL (reference sequence). CDR3 DNA: TGTGCCAGCAGCCCCGAACAGGGTAATTCACCCCTCCACTTT. The encoded protein is CASSPEQGNSPLHF.

This rearrangement joins TRBV18 to TRBJ2-1; TRBD1 matches 8 bases. The CDR3 contains 15 residues. J was trimmed by 7 bases and V by 5 bases; bases with no gene match: 10. Per germline, CDR1 KGHSH and CDR2 LQKENI. CDR3 coding DNA: TGTGCCAGCTCAGAAGGACAGGGACGAAGGAATGAGCAGTTCTTC. This sequence encodes CASSEGQGRRNEQFF.

The chain combines TRBV3-1 (or the pseudogene TRBV3-2) with TRBJ1-4; D is ambiguous. This CDR3 is built from 14 residues. The germline gives CDR1 LGHDT, CDR2 YNNKEL (reference sequence). The V end was cut by 0 bases, the J end by 7 bases, with 9 bases between. The CDR3 reads CASSQDSTGEKLFF. For the CDR3, the DNA is TGTGCCAGCAGCCAAGATTCCACGGGTGAAAAACTGTTTTTT.

The V call is TRBV12-5, the J call TRBJ1-5; TRBD1 matches 8 bases. The germline V gene has CDR1 LGHNT and CDR2 FRNRAP. CDR3 size: 14 residues. The V and J ends lost 6 bases and 4 bases, in that order; junction bases with no gene match: 5. CDR3 DNA sequence: TGTGCTAGTGGCCCAGGGGGCCTTAATCAGCCCCAGCATTTT. Protein product: CASGPGGLNQPQHF.

The chain has TRBV30 and TRBJ1-1; possible D gene TRBD1, 5 bases. CDR1 GTSNPN and CDR2 SVGIG come from the germline V gene (reference sequence). The CDR3 is 13 residues long. V lost 5 bases, J lost 5 bases, and 15 bases lay in between. The CDR3 reads CAWGEGRRTEAFF. As DNA, the CDR3 is TGTGCCTGGGGGGAGGGGCGGCGGACTGAAGCTTTCTTT.

The rearrangement joins TRBV7-9 to TRBJ2-6; 7 bases map to TRBD1. Germline V gives CDR1 SEHNR, CDR2 FQNEAQ (reference sequence). V lost 5 bases, J lost 0 bases, and 13 bases stayed unmatched. This CDR3 is built from 19 residues. CDR3 sequence reads: CASSPREGAQGSGANVLTF. The CDR3 nucleotides are TGTGCCAGCAGCCCTAGAGAGGGGGCGCAGGGCTCTGGGGCCAACGTCCTGACTTTC.

The J gene is TRBJ1-2, the V gene TRBV2; possibly TRBD1 for D (6 bases). Looked up from germline, CDR1 is SNHLY and CDR2 is FYNNEI. The CDR3 loop spans 14 amino acids. Trimming stripped 7 bases from V and 5 bases from J, with 17 bases between. The CDR3 DNA reads TGTGCCAGCACCCCGGTCCGGCAGGGGTATGGCTACACCTTC. It translates to CASTPVRQGYGYTF.

The chain carries TRBV27 and TRBJ2-2; 8 nucleotides line up with TRBD1. The CDR3 consists of 15 residues. Germline CDR1 and CDR2: MNHEY and SMNVEV (reference sequence). J gave up 10 bases and V 5 bases, and 12 bases lay outside the gene matches. The CDR3 DNA follows: TGTGCCAGCAGTCAGCGACAGGGGCTCCCGCCGGAGCTGTTTTTT. The encoded protein is CASSQRQGLPPELFF.

The V gene is TRBV19, the J gene TRBJ1-3; TRBD1 is a possible D gene (6 bases). CDR1 is LNHDA and CDR2 is SQIVND in the germline V gene (reference sequence). Between the trimmed V and J ends, which lost 7 bases and 4 bases, there was a span of 17 bases. The CDR3 extends over 15 amino acids. The CDR3 protein is CASTYAGTPGNTIYF. The CDR3 region has the DNA TGTGCCAGTACCTATGCCGGGACACCGGGAAACACCATATATTTT.

The sample holds one count of this clone. V and J are TRBV19 and TRBJ2-7; D ambiguous. The CDR3 covers 14 residues. Trimming removed 5 bases at V and 0 bases at J, with 11 bases between. CDR1 LNHDA and CDR2 SQIVND come from the germline V gene (reference sequence). CDR3 region: CASSSTWSSYEQYF. CDR3 bases: TGTGCCAGTAGTTCCACCTGGAGCTCCTACGAGCAGTACTTC.